A single sample gave rise to the 8 T cell receptor beta chains below, sequenced in a study of T cells in Graves' hyperthyroidism and ophthalmopathy. Amplification of TCR beta CDR3 regions used RNA as the template. The study used the HTBI primer set for a first-round RT-PCR of the TCR CDR3. TCRdb recomputed calls from the multiplex PCR reads with MiXCR, one row per CDR3 protein. This sample has more than 650,000 distinct CDR3 sequences, with around 15% found just once. The specimen sequenced was blood. These receptors were obtained from a woman aged 18-29 years with Graves' hyperthyroidism.

The chain links TRBV7-8 to TRBJ2-5; TRBD2 matches 9 bases. The CDR3 has 16 amino acids. The junction had 7 bases not matched to a gene; V was cut back by 4 bases and J by 1 base. Germline-derived CDR1 and CDR2 are SGHVS and FQNEAQ. This chain's CDR3 is CASSSTLLAGQETQYF. CDR3 nucleotide sequence: TGTGCCAGCAGCTCTACCTTACTAGCGGGCCAAGAGACCCAGTACTTC.

This clonotype was picked up a small number of times. The chain has TRBV18 and TRBJ2-7, with TRBD2 identical over 12 bases. Trimming took 3 bases from V and 6 from J; bases not matched to a gene: 9. This CDR3 spans 16 amino acids. Germline V CDR1 and CDR2: KGHSH, LQKENI. This CDR3 is CASSPGLAGLFGEQYF. DNA of the CDR3: TGTGCCAGCTCACCCGGACTAGCGGGGCTCTTTGGCGAGCAGTACTTC.

This clonotype showed up many times. The V gene is TRBV20-1, the J gene TRBJ2-7; 10 bases agree with TRBD2. The V gene's germline CDR1 is DFQATT and CDR2 SNEGSKA (reference sequence). V was clipped by 0 bases and J by 1 base; unmatched bases: 0. The CDR3 runs 14 residues. This chain's CDR3 is CSARETSGSYEQYF. The CDR3 DNA sequence: TGCAGTGCTAGAGAGACTAGCGGGTCCTACGAGCAGTACTTC.

The sample holds many counts of this clonotype. The germline gene is not matched at one end of the junction; a read error may be the cause. J is TRBJ1-1 and V is TRBV5-1; D is possibly TRBD1 (6 bases). CDR3 size: 15 residues. Per germline, CDR1 SGHRS and CDR2 YFSETQ. CDR3 protein: CASGLQGAGNTEAFF. The CDR3 DNA sequence: TGCGCCAGCGGCTTACAGGGTGCAGGGAACACTGAAGCTTTCTTT.

This clonotype was counted ten times or more. This rearrangement joins TRBV5-1 to TRBJ2-7; TRBD2 matches at 8 bases. The J segment lost 6 bases and the V segment lost 0 bases, leaving 5 bases of the junction unmatched. The germline CDR1 and CDR2 sequences are SGHRS and YFSETQ. This CDR3 is built from 14 residues. CDR3 nucleotides: TGCGCCAGCAGCTTGGGAGCGGGAGCAGGCGAGCAGTACTTC. This encodes CASSLGAGAGEQYF. Variable domain in full (rest from reference TRBV5-1 and TRBJ2-7): KAGVTQTPRYLIKTRGQQVTLSCSPISGHRSVSWYQQTPGQGLQFLFEYFSETQRNKGNFPGRFSGRQFSNSRSEMNVSTLELGDSALYLCASSLGAGAGEQYFGPGTRLTVT.

The CDR3 region has the DNA TGTGCCAGCAGCCAAGATCCGAAAGGGGAGCTGTTTTTT. Translation gives CASSQDPKGELFF. The chain carries TRBV3-1 and TRBJ2-2; no clear D. V was pared by 0 bases and J by 8 bases, with 7 bases between. Germline assignment: CDR1 LGHDT and CDR2 YNNKEL (reference sequence). The CDR3 is 13 amino acids.

This rearrangement joins TRBV6-2 or TRBV6-3 to TRBJ1-1; 8 nucleotides agree with TRBD1. The V and J ends lost 7 bases and 1 base, in that order; junction bases with no gene match: 14. Germline CDR1 MNHEY, CDR2 SVGEGT. This CDR3 contains 17 residues. The chain's CDR3 is CASTLGQGLYQNTEAFF. CDR3 in DNA: TGTGCCAGCACCCTCGGACAGGGATTGTATCAGAACACTGAAGCTTTCTTT.

This clonotype appeared a few times. V is TRBV10-2 and J is TRBJ2-1, with D possibly matching TRBD2 (5 bases). Germline values: CDR1 WSHSY, CDR2 SAAADI. CDR3 length: 14 amino acids. The germline V and J ends were trimmed by 8 bases and 10 bases, with 21 bases remaining between them. CDR3 nucleotides: TGCGCCAGCTCGGCTGGAAGGTTCTCGGGGGAGCAGTTCTTC. Residues: CASSAGRFSGEQFF.